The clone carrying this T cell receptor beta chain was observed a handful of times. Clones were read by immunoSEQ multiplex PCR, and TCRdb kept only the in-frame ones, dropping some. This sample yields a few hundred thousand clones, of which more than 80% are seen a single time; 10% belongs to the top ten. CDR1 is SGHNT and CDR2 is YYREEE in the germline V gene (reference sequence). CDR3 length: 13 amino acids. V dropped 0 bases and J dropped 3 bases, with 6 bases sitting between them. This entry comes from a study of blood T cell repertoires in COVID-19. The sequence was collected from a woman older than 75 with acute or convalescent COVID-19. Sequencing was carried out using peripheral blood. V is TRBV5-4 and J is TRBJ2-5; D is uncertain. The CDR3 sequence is CASSLVAEETQYF. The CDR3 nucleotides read TGTGCCAGCAGCTTGGTTGCGGAAGAGACCCAGTACTTC.